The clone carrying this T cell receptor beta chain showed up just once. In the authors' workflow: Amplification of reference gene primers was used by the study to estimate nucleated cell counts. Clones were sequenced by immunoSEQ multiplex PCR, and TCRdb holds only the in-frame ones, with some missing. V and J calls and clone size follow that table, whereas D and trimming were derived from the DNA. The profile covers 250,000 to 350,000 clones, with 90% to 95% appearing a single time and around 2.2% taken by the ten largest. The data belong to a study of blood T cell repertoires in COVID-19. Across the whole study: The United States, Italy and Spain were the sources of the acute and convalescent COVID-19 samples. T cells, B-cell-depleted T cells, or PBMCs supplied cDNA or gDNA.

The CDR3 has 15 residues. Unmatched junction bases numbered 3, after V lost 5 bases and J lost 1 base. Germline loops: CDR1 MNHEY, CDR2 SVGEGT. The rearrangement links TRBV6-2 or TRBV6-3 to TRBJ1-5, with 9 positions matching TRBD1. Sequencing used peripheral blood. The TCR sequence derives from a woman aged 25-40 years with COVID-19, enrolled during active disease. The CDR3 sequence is CASSGDRASNQPQHF. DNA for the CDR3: TGTGCCAGCAGTGGGGACAGGGCGAGCAATCAGCCCCAGCATTTT.